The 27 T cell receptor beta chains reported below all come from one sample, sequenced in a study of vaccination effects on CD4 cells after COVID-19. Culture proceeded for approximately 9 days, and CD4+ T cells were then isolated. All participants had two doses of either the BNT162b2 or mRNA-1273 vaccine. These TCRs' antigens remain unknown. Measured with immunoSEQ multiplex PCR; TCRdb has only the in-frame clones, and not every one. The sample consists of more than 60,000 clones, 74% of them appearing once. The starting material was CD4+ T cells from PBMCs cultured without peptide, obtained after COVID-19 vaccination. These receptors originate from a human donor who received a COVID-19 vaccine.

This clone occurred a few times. The CDR3 bases are TGTGCCAGCAGCCAATCCACGACAGGGTTTTCACCCCTCCACTTT. It encodes CASSQSTTGFSPLHF. The chain is built from TRBV3-1 (or the pseudogene TRBV3-2) and TRBJ1-6; 7 bases agree with TRBD1. The CDR3 loop spans 15 amino acids. Trimming cost V 2 bases and J 9 bases; bases outside gene matches: 7. Germline V gene data show CDR1 as LGHDT and CDR2 as YNNKEL (reference sequence).

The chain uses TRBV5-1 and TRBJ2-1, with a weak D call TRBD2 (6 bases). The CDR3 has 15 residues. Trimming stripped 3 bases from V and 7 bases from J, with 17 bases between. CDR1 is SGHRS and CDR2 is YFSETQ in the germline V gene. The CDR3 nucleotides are TGCGCCAGCAGCTCCTCCGGGACTCCTACAAATGAGCAGTTCTTC. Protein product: CASSSSGTPTNEQFF.

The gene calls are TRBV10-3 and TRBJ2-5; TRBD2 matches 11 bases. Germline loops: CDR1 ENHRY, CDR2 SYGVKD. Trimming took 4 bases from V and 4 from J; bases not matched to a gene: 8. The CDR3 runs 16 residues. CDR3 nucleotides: TGTGCCATCAGTGGGAGGGTAGCGGGGGGGCCAGAGACCCAGTACTTC. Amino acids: CAISGRVAGGPETQYF.

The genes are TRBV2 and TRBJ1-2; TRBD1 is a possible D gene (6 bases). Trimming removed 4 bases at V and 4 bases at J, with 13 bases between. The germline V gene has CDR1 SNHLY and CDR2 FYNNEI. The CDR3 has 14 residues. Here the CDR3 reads CASSGTGRVYGYTF. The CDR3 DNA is TGTGCCAGCAGTGGAACAGGGAGGGTCTATGGCTACACCTTC.

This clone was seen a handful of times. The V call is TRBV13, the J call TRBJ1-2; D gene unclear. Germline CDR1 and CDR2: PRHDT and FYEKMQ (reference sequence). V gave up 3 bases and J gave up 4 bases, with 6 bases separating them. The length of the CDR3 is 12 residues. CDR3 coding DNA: TGTGCCAGCAGCTTCAGGACCTATGGCTACACCTTC. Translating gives CASSFRTYGYTF.

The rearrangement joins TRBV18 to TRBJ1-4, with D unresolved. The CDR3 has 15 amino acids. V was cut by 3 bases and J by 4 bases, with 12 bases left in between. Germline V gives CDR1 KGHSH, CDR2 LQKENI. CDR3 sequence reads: CASSPTKAFNEKLFF. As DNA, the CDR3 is TGTGCCAGCTCACCTACTAAGGCCTTTAATGAAAAACTGTTTTTT.

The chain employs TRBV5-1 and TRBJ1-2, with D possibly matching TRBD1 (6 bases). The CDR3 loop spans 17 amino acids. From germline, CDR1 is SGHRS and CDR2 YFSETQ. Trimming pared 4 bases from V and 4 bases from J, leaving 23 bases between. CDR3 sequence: CASSPQGTGTIGYGYTF. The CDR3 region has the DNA TGCGCCAGCAGCCCCCAAGGAACAGGGACCATTGGCTATGGCTACACCTTC. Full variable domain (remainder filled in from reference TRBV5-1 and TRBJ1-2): KAGVTQTPRYLIKTRGQQVTLSCSPISGHRSVSWYQQTPGQGLQFLFEYFSETQRNKGNFPGRFSGRQFSNSRSEMNVSTLELGDSALYLCASSPQGTGTIGYGYTFGSGTRLTVV.

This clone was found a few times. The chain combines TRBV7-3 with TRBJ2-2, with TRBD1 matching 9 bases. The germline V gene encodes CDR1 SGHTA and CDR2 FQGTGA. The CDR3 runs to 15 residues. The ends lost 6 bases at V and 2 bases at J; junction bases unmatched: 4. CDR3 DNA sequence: TGTGCCAGCAGGAAGGGACAGGGTAACACCGGGGAGCTGTTTTTT. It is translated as CASRKGQGNTGELFF.

The CDR3 DNA sequence: TGTGCCAGCAGCGTAGCTTTTAGGGGTGCGGAAAAACTGTTTTTT. Residues: CASSVAFRGAEKLFF. The chain combines TRBV9 with TRBJ1-4, with a weak D call TRBD1 (5 bases). The CDR3 extends over 15 amino acids. Trimming cost V 0 bases and J 8 bases, with 14 bases left between them. Germline V CDR1 and CDR2: SGDLS, YYNGEE.

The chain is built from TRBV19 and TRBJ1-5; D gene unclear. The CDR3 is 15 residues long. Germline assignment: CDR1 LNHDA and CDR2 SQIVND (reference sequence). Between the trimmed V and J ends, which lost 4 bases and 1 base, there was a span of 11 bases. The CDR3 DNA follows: TGTGCCAGTAGTACGAGGACTGAGAGCAATCAGCCCCAGCATTTT. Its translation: CASSTRTESNQPQHF.

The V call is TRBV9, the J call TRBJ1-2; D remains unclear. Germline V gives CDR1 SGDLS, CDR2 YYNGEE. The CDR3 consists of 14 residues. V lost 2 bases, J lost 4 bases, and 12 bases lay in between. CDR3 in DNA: TGTGCCAGCAGCGTTTTTCCGGCTTCCTATGGCTACACCTTC. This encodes CASSVFPASYGYTF.

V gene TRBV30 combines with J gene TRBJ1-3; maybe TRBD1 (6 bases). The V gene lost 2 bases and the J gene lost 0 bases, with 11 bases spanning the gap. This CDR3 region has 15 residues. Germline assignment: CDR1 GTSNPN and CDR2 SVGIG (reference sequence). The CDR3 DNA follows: TGTGCCTGGAGTCCCGACAGGAGCTCTGGAAACACCATATATTTT. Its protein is CAWSPDRSSGNTIYF.

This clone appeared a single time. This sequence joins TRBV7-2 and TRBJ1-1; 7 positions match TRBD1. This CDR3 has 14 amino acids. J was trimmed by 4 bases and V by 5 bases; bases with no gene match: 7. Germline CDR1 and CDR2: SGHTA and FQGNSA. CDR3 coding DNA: TGTGCCAGCAGCGGAGGGGGCGTTGTCACTGAAGCTTTCTTT. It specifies CASSGGGVVTEAFF. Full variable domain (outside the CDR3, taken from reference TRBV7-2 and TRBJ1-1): GAGVSQSPSNKVTEKGKDVELRCDPISGHTALYWYRQSLGQGLEFLIYFQGNSAPDKSGLPSDRFSAERTGGSVSTLTIQRTQQEDSAVYLCASSGGGVVTEAFFGQGTRLTVV.

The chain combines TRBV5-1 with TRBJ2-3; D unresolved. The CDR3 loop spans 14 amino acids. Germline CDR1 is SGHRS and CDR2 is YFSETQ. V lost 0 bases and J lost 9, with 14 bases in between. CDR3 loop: CASSLEGPTYTQYF. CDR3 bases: TGCGCCAGCAGCTTGGAAGGGCCAACCTACACGCAGTATTTT.

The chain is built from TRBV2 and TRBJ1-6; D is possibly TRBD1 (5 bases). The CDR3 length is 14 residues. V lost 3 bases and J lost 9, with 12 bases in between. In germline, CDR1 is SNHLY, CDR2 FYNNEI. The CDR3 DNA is TGTGCCAGCAGTGAGGGGCCGCGAGGTTCACCCCTCCACTTT. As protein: CASSEGPRGSPLHF.

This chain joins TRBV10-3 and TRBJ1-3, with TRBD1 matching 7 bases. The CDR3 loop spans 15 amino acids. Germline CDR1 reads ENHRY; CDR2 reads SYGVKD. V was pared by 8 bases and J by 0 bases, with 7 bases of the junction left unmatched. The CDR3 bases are TGTGCCATCGGAGGGGGCCCTCCCTCTGGAAACACCATATATTTT. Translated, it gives CAIGGGPPSGNTIYF.

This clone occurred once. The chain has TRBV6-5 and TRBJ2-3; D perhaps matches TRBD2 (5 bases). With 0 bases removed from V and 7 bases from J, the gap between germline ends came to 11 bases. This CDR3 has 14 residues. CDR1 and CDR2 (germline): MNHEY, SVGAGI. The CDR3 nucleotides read TGTGCCAGCAGTTACTCGAGAGGGTCCCATACGCAGTATTTT. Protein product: CASSYSRGSHTQYF.

CDR3 nucleotides: TGCGCCAGCAGTTCGGACTACAATGAGCAGTTCTTC. Translated: CASSSDYNEQFF. The V and J genes are TRBV4-3 and TRBJ2-1; D gene uncertain. The CDR3 is made up of 12 amino acids. The germline CDR1 and CDR2 sequences are LGHNA and YSLEER. V was cut by 6 bases and J by 3 bases, with 6 bases left in between.

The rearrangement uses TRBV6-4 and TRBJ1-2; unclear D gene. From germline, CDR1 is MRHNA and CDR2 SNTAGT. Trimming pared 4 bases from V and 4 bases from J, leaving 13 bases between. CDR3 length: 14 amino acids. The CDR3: CASSAAPSGYGYTF. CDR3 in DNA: TGTGCCAGCAGTGCCGCCCCATCGGGCTATGGCTACACCTTC.

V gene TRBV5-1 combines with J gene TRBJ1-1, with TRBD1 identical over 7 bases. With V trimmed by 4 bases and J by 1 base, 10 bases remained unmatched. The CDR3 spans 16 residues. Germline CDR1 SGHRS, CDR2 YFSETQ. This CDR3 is CASSRGSGTANTEAFF. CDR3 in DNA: TGCGCCAGCAGCCGGGGGTCGGGGACAGCGAACACTGAAGCTTTCTTT.

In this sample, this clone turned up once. CDR3 in amino acids: CAISESGRGGSYEQYV. CDR3 DNA sequence: TGTGCCATCAGTGAGTCCGGGCGGGGGGGCTCCTACGAGCAGTACGTC. The chain carries TRBV10-3 and TRBJ2-7; 9 nucleotides agree with TRBD2. V lost 0 bases, J lost 0 bases, and 3 bases stayed unmatched. The CDR3 is 16 residues long. The germline gives CDR1 ENHRY, CDR2 SYGVKD.

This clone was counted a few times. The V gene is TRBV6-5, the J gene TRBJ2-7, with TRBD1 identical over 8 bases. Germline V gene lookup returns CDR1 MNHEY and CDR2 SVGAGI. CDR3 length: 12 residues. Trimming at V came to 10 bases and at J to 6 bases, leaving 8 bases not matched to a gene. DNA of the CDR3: TGTGCCACGAAGACAGGGGCAGGCGAGCAGTACGTC. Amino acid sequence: CATKTGAGEQYV.

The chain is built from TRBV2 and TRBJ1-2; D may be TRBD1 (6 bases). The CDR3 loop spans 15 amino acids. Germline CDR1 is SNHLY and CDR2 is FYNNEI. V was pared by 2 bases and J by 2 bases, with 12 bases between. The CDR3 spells CASSESGRGNYGYTF. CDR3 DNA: TGTGCCAGCAGTGAATCCGGGAGGGGGAACTATGGCTACACCTTC.

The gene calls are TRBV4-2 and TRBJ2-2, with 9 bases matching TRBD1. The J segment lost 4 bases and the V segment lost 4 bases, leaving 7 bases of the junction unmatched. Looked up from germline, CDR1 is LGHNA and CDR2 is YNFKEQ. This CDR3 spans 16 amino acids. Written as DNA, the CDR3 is TGTGCCAGCAGCCCTGTTAAGGACAGGGGCACCGGGGAGCTGTTTTTT. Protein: CASSPVKDRGTGELFF.

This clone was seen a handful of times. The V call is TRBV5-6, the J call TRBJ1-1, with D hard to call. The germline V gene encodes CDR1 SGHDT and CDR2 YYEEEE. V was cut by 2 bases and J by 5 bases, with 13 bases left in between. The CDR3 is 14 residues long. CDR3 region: CASSFGWDGTEAFF. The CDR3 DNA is TGTGCCAGCAGCTTCGGCTGGGATGGGACTGAAGCTTTCTTT. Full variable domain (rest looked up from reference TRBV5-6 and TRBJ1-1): DAGVTQSPTHLIKTRGQQVTLRCSPKSGHDTVSWYQQALGQGPQFIFQYYEEEERQRGNFPDRFSGHQFPNYSSELNVNALLLGDSALYLCASSFGWDGTEAFFGQGTRLTVV.

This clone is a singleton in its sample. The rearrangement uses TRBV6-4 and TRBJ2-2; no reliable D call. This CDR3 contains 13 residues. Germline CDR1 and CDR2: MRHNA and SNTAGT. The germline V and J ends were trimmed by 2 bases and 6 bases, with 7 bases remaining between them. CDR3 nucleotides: TGTGCCAGCAGTGACCAGGACCCCGGGGAGCTGTTTTTT. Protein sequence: CASSDQDPGELFF.

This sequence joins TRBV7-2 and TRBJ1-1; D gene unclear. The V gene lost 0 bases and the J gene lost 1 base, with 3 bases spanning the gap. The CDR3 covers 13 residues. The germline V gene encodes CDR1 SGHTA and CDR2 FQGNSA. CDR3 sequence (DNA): TGTGCCAGCAGCTTAGCGCGGAACACTGAAGCTTTCTTT. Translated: CASSLARNTEAFF.